The 27 T cell receptor beta chains listed next were all sequenced from one sample in a study of T cells in Graves' hyperthyroidism and ophthalmopathy (dated by TCRdb to about 2019). The library was produced with multiplex PCR. Sequencing used an Illumina HiSeq 2000. TCR beta CDR3 regions were amplified from RNA transcripts. A first-round RT-PCR of the TCR CDR3 used the HTBI primer set with the Qiagen OneStep RT-PCR kit. The public reads were reprocessed in TCRdb via fastp at Q25 and MiXCR, keeping in-frame beta chains. Each CDR3 protein appears once, grouped with its most common genes and DNA. The sample table lists fewer than 350,000 distinct CDR3 sequences, roughly an eighth of them with a count of one. The ten largest clones add up to roughly 8.2% of the sample. The sample comprised blood. These receptor sequences come from a woman aged 40 to 50 with Graves' hyperthyroidism.

This clonotype was recorded many times. The chain joins TRBV2 to TRBJ1-1; D not certain. This CDR3 contains 14 residues. The ends were cut back, 8 bases at V and 1 base at J, with 14 bases in the middle. From germline, CDR1 is SNHLY and CDR2 FYNNEI. The CDR3 DNA reads TGTGCCAGCTCGTGGTGGCAGGCGAACACTGAAGCTTTCTTT. Encoded protein: CASSWWQANTEAFF.

This rearrangement joins TRBV6-1 to TRBJ1-5, with D possibly matching TRBD1 (6 bases). The CDR3 spans 15 residues. Germline-derived CDR1 and CDR2 are MNHNS and SASEGT. Deletions cut 6 bases from V and 0 bases from J, with 12 bases between. CDR3 amino acids: CASRISGDSNQPQHF. CDR3 coding DNA: TGTGCCAGCAGAATCTCAGGGGATAGCAATCAGCCCCAGCATTTT.

This clonotype was observed many times. The CDR3 here is CATSRGGGSTDTQYF. CDR3 sequence (DNA): TGTGCCACCAGCAGAGGAGGCGGCAGCACAGATACGCAGTATTTT. The chain is built from TRBV15 and TRBJ2-3, with D unresolved. The V gene lost 1 base and the J gene lost 0 bases, with 8 bases spanning the gap. Germline assignment: CDR1 LNHNV and CDR2 YYDKDF (reference sequence). The CDR3 covers 15 residues.

This clonotype was recorded a few times. The chain links TRBV5-8 to TRBJ2-2; no firm D call. Germline assignment: CDR1 SGHTS and CDR2 YDEGEE. The V end was cut by 1 base, the J end by 8 bases, with 6 bases between. The CDR3 loop spans 12 amino acids. The CDR3 DNA is TGTGCCAGCAGCTTGATCTTGGGGGAGCTGTTTTTT. Translation: CASSLILGELFF.

This clonotype came up a few times. The V call is TRBV29-1, the J call TRBJ2-2; D ambiguous. With 1 base removed from V and 2 bases from J, the gap between germline ends came to 5 bases. The germline CDR1 and CDR2 sequences are SQVTM and ANQGSEA. The CDR3 runs to 13 residues. CDR3 nucleotide sequence: TGCAGCGTTGAAGGGTTTAACACCGGGGAGCTGTTTTTT. This codes for CSVEGFNTGELFF.

The genes are TRBV18 and TRBJ2-5; D not certain. Germline V gives CDR1 KGHSH, CDR2 LQKENI. CDR3 length equals 12 residues. V dropped 1 base and J dropped 9 bases, with 9 bases sitting between them. The CDR3, as DNA: TGTGCCAGCTCACCACTAGGTGAATCCCAGTACTTC. Translated, it gives CASSPLGESQYF.

This clonotype came up many times. The chain employs TRBV6-6 and TRBJ2-3; a possible D gene is TRBD2 (6 bases). V lost 0 bases, J lost 0 bases, and 10 bases lay in between. The CDR3 is 16 amino acids. Germline lookup yields CDR1 MNHNY and CDR2 SVGAGI (reference sequence). CDR3 sequence (DNA): TGTGCCAGCAGTTACTCGATAAGCGGGAGCACAGATACGCAGTATTTT. It translates to CASSYSISGSTDTQYF.

This clonotype was observed a handful of times. The V gene is TRBV9, the J gene TRBJ2-4; 7 nucleotides agree with TRBD2. This CDR3 spans 17 amino acids. V was clipped by 0 bases and J by 5 bases; unmatched bases: 11. Germline V gene data show CDR1 as SGDLS and CDR2 as YYNGEE. In DNA form, the CDR3 reads TGTGCCAGCAGCGTAGAAGAGGACCCTCGGGGGGAAAACATTCAGTACTTC. It is translated as CASSVEEDPRGENIQYF. Full variable domain (missing parts from reference TRBV9 and TRBJ2-4): DSGVTQTPKHLITATGQRVTLRCSPRSGDLSVYWYQQSLDQGLQFLIQYYNGEERAKGNILERFSAQQFPDLHSELNLSSLELGDSALYFCASSVEEDPRGENIQYFGAGTRLSVL.

This clonotype has ten or more counts. This chain joins TRBV11-1 and TRBJ1-2; TRBD1 agrees at 9 bases. From germline, CDR1 is SGHAT and CDR2 FQDESV (reference sequence). The length of the CDR3 is 13 residues. V shed 5 bases, J shed 8 bases, and the junction held 6 bases outside the gene matches. The CDR3 DNA reads as TGTGCCAGCAGCCTTCGGACAGGGGAGGGCTACACCTTC. Translated, it gives CASSLRTGEGYTF.

The chain uses TRBV4-1 and TRBJ1-2; 10 bases are a match to TRBD1. This CDR3 comprises 15 residues. Per germline, CDR1 MGHRA and CDR2 YSYEKL. V gave up 5 bases and J gave up 7 bases; unmatched junction bases: 10. The CDR3 sequence: CASSATPGQGGGYTF. The DNA of the CDR3 is TGCGCCAGCAGCGCCACTCCTGGACAGGGGGGTGGCTACACCTTC.

The sample holds many counts of this clonotype. The genes are TRBV5-5 and TRBJ1-1; 7 bases fit TRBD1. The J segment lost 1 base and the V segment lost 3 bases, leaving 6 bases of the junction unmatched. CDR3 size: 15 residues. Germline assignment: CDR1 SGHKS and CDR2 YYEKEE (reference sequence). In DNA form, the CDR3 reads TGTGCCAGCAGCTCCCCAGGGGGAGGGAACACTGAAGCTTTCTTT. It yields the protein CASSSPGGGNTEAFF. The full variable domain, rest sourced from reference TRBV5-5 and TRBJ1-1, is DAGVTQSPTHLIKTRGQQVTLRCSPISGHKSVSWYQQVLGQGPQFIFQYYEKEERGRGNFPDRFSARQFPNYSSELNVNALLLGDSALYLCASSSPGGGNTEAFFGQGTRLTVV.

This clonotype has only a few counts. The chain couples TRBV19 to TRBJ1-3; no firm D call. V lost 5 bases, J lost 0 bases, and 8 bases lay in between. This CDR3 contains 14 residues. Germline V gene lookup returns CDR1 LNHDA and CDR2 SQIVND (reference sequence). The CDR3 DNA sequence: TGTGCCAGTAGTCGCAAGAGCTCTGGAAACACCATATATTTT. Encoded protein: CASSRKSSGNTIYF.

The chain recombines TRBV18 with TRBJ1-3, with D hard to call. V was trimmed by 0 bases and J by 5 bases, leaving 5 bases between them. CDR1 KGHSH and CDR2 LQKENI come from the germline V gene. CDR3 size: 13 residues. This chain's CDR3 is CASSPPSRNTIYF. Here the CDR3 DNA reads TGTGCCAGCTCACCACCGTCGCGAAACACCATATATTTT.

This clonotype was picked up many times. CDR3 amino acids: CASLAGRGRDEQFF. In nucleotides, the CDR3 is TGTGCCAGCCTAGCGGGAAGGGGGAGGGATGAGCAGTTCTTC. The chain carries TRBV2 and TRBJ2-1; 9 nucleotides align to TRBD2. The trim removed 8 bases at V and 8 bases at J, leaving 10 bases unmatched. CDR1 SNHLY and CDR2 FYNNEI come from the germline V gene. This CDR3 region has 14 residues.

This clonotype appeared many times. The CDR3 region has the DNA TGTGCCAGCAGTTTTAGGGCCAACTATGGCTACACCTTC. Amino acids: CASSFRANYGYTF. The V and J genes are TRBV28 and TRBJ1-2, with D uncertain. With 3 bases removed from V and 2 bases from J, the gap between germline ends came to 7 bases. Germline CDR1 MDHEN, CDR2 SYDVKM. The length of the CDR3 is 13 residues.

This clonotype occurred a few times. The V and J genes are TRBV27 and TRBJ1-6, with 7 bases lining up with TRBD1. CDR3 length equals 14 residues. Germline CDR1 reads MNHEY; CDR2 reads SMNVEV (reference sequence). Trimming took 6 bases from V and 8 from J; bases not matched to a gene: 7. This CDR3 is CASSRDSSYSPLHF. In DNA form, the CDR3 reads TGTGCCAGCAGCCGGGACAGTAGTTATTCACCCCTCCACTTT.

This clonotype was found a few times. The chain combines TRBV27 with TRBJ1-1; 7 bases are a match to TRBD1. CDR1 is MNHEY, CDR2 SMNVEV, per germline (reference sequence). The CDR3 contains 14 residues. The ends lost 5 bases at V and 5 bases at J; junction bases unmatched: 8. The CDR3 nucleotides read TGTGCCAGCAGTCCCAACAGGGGATATACTGAAGCTTTCTTT. Its translation is CASSPNRGYTEAFF.

The sample holds many counts of this clonotype. V gene TRBV6-1 combines with J gene TRBJ2-7; D ambiguous. CDR1 and CDR2 (germline): MNHNS, SASEGT. The CDR3 has 12 residues. V was shortened by 3 bases and J by 3 bases, with 6 bases between the two germline ends. CDR3: CASSESSYEQYF. The CDR3 DNA reads as TGTGCCAGCAGTGAGAGCAGCTACGAGCAGTACTTC.

The chain has TRBV6-5 and TRBJ2-7; D gene uncertain. This CDR3 has 13 residues. The ends were cut back, 2 bases at V and 4 bases at J, with 9 bases in the middle. Germline V gives CDR1 MNHEY, CDR2 SVGAGI. DNA for the CDR3: TGTGCCAGCAGTTACCAGGCAGAGTACGAGCAGTACTTC. Its protein product is CASSYQAEYEQYF.

The table lists this clonotype with many counts. The chain couples TRBV5-1 to TRBJ1-1; tentatively, D is TRBD1 (6 bases). Trimming removed 0 bases from V and 8 bases from J, with 14 bases in between. The CDR3 spans 14 residues. Germline values: CDR1 SGHRS, CDR2 YFSETQ. CDR3 DNA: TGCGCCAGCAGCTTGGAGTATCGGGGGACAGAAGCTTTCTTT. Residues: CASSLEYRGTEAFF.

Notes on this clonotype: One base away lies a much larger clone, so this may be a sequencing read error. The chain combines TRBV30 with TRBJ2-3; D is perhaps TRBD2 (5 bases). CDR3 length: 14 residues. Looked up from germline, CDR1 is GTSNPN and CDR2 is SVGIG (reference sequence). In nucleotides, the CDR3 is TGTGCCTGGACCCCTGGGTCTAGCAGAGATACGCAGTATTTT. Protein sequence: CAWTPGSSRDTQYF.

In its sample, this clonotype was seen many times. The V and J genes are TRBV2 and TRBJ2-2; D is undetermined. V lost 3 bases and J lost 4, with 9 bases in between. The V gene's germline CDR1 is SNHLY and CDR2 FYNNEI. The CDR3 totals 14 residues. CDR3 protein: CASSEFHSTGELFF. In DNA, the CDR3 is TGTGCCAGCAGTGAGTTCCACAGCACCGGGGAGCTGTTTTTT.

This clonotype was recorded a few times. This chain connects TRBV19 to TRBJ2-7; D may be TRBD1 (5 bases). V lost 3 bases to trimming and J lost 4 bases, with 10 bases between them. The CDR3 loop spans 13 amino acids. Germline V gene sequence: CDR1 LNHDA, CDR2 SQIVND (reference sequence). CDR3 sequence (DNA): TGTGCCAGTAGTATTAGAGACAGATACGAGCAGTACTTC. This codes for CASSIRDRYEQYF.

This clonotype was counted at least ten times. The CDR3 loop reads CSARDLSSGITDTQYF. As DNA, the CDR3 is TGCAGTGCTAGAGATTTGTCTAGCGGGATCACAGATACGCAGTATTTT. The rearrangement uses TRBV20-1 and TRBJ2-3; 9 bases fit TRBD2. Germline CDR1 is DFQATT and CDR2 is SNEGSKA (reference sequence). V shed 0 bases, J shed 2 bases, and the junction held 6 bases outside the gene matches. The CDR3 is made up of 16 amino acids.

The rearrangement uses TRBV6-1 and TRBJ1-6, with D maybe TRBD1 (6 bases). Germline V gene sequence: CDR1 MNHNS, CDR2 SASEGT. Trimming stripped 0 bases from V and 7 bases from J, with 22 bases between. CDR3 size: 19 residues. The CDR3 sequence is CASSEANQQGVGVNSPLHF. CDR3 DNA sequence: TGTGCCAGCAGTGAAGCCAACCAACAGGGAGTAGGAGTGAATTCACCCCTCCACTTT.

This clonotype came up a few times. The V and J genes are TRBV10-1 and TRBJ1-1; D uncertain. V was trimmed by 6 bases and J by 6 bases, leaving 17 bases between them. Germline assignment: CDR1 WNHNN and CDR2 SYGVQD (reference sequence). The length of the CDR3 is 14 residues. The chain's CDR3 is CASSARSRGAEAFF. DNA for the CDR3: TGCGCCAGCAGCGCCAGGAGCCGTGGGGCTGAAGCTTTCTTT.

This clonotype was counted only a few times. This sequence joins TRBV6-1 and TRBJ2-3, with D perhaps TRBD1 or TRBD2 (6 bases each). Germline V gene data show CDR1 as MNHNS and CDR2 as SASEGT. The ends were cut back, 5 bases at V and 0 bases at J, with 15 bases in the middle. CDR3 length: 16 residues. The CDR3 reads CASSSPKGGSTDTQYF. The CDR3 DNA follows: TGTGCCAGCAGTTCCCCCAAAGGGGGGAGCACAGATACGCAGTATTTT.